This is a list of T cell receptor beta chains from one sample in a study of OX40 agonist ivuxolimab in advanced cancers. Data came from immunoSEQ multiplex PCR; TCRdb stores just in-frame clones and leaves some out. This table holds 35,000 or so clones, approximately 89% found once. The sequencing here drew on CD4+ or CD8+ T cells sorted from blood, taken in a trial of the OX40 agonist ivuxolimab. These receptors were collected from an adult with an advanced solid tumor such as melanoma, head and neck, liver or kidney cancer. Each CDR3 is given with its conserved first and last residue. The order of the fields is D gene, J gene, clone size, V gene, CDR3 DNA, CDR3 protein. A D gene is named only where the DNA matches it firmly. Clone size is not always given. Where it is, it says once, few, many or a class for expanded clones.

d_call: .; j_call: TRBJ2-1; clone_size: .; v_call: TRBV2; cdr3_nt: TGTGCCAGCAGGGGGCGGCTGGGGAATGAGCAGTTCTTC; cdr3_aa: CASRGRLGNEQFF
d_call: TRBD1; j_call: TRBJ1-6; clone_size: .; v_call: TRBV9; cdr3_nt: TGTGCCAGCAGCGTCGGACAGGGCTATAATTCACCCCTCCACTTT; cdr3_aa: CASSVGQGYNSPLHF
d_call: .; j_call: TRBJ1-2; clone_size: .; v_call: TRBV29-1; cdr3_nt: TGCAGCGTCATGACGGAGCATAACTATGGCTACACCTTC; cdr3_aa: CSVMTEHNYGYTF
d_call: .; j_call: TRBJ2-7; clone_size: .; v_call: TRBV7-3; cdr3_nt: TGTGCCAGCAGCACCCCGACGACCTACGAGCAGTACTTC; cdr3_aa: CASSTPTTYEQYF
d_call: .; j_call: TRBJ1-1; clone_size: .; v_call: TRBV28; cdr3_nt: TGTGCCAGCAGTTCAATTGGGAGGGGCAACACTGAAGCTTTCTTT; cdr3_aa: CASSSIGRGNTEAFF
d_call: .; j_call: TRBJ1-2; clone_size: once; v_call: TRBV6-5; cdr3_nt: TGTGCCAGCAGTCCAACGCCGGGGGGCGGGTATGGCTACACCTTC; cdr3_aa: CASSPTPGGGYGYTF
d_call: .; j_call: TRBJ2-7; clone_size: .; v_call: TRBV6-1; cdr3_nt: TGTGCCAGCAGTACAGCCTACGAGCAGTACTTC; cdr3_aa: CASSTAYEQYF
d_call: TRBD1; j_call: TRBJ2-3; clone_size: .; v_call: TRBV5-1; cdr3_nt: TGCGCCAGCAGCTTGCTTACAGGGGGATCAGATACGCAGTATTTT; cdr3_aa: CASSLLTGGSDTQYF
d_call: TRBD2; j_call: TRBJ2-1; clone_size: .; v_call: TRBV7-2; cdr3_nt: TGTGCCAGCACCTGGGGACTAGCGACCTACAATGAGCAGTTCTTC; cdr3_aa: CASTWGLATYNEQFF
d_call: .; j_call: TRBJ2-3; clone_size: .; v_call: TRBV30; cdr3_nt: TGTGCCTGGAGCGACCAGGGATTCACAGATACGCAGTATTTT; cdr3_aa: CAWSDQGFTDTQYF
d_call: TRBD2; j_call: TRBJ2-1; clone_size: .; v_call: TRBV6-6; cdr3_nt: TGTGCCAGCAGTTACGGCGGGAGCGACAATGAGCAGTTCTTC; cdr3_aa: CASSYGGSDNEQFF
d_call: .; j_call: TRBJ1-5; clone_size: .; v_call: TRBV14; cdr3_nt: TGTGCCAGCAGCCAACCTATTACATATAGCAATCAGCCCCAGCATTTT; cdr3_aa: CASSQPITYSNQPQHF
d_call: TRBD1; j_call: TRBJ1-3; clone_size: .; v_call: TRBV19; cdr3_nt: TGTGCCAGTAGCCTCAAGACAGGGTTCGGAAACACCATATATTTT; cdr3_aa: CASSLKTGFGNTIYF
d_call: TRBD2; j_call: TRBJ2-3; clone_size: .; v_call: TRBV2; cdr3_nt: TGTGCCAGCAGTCACAGCTGGGGAGGGGGCACAGATACGCAGTATTTT; cdr3_aa: CASSHSWGGGTDTQYF
d_call: .; j_call: TRBJ1-3; clone_size: .; v_call: TRBV4-2; cdr3_nt: TGTGCCAGCAGCCAAGATCACGCCTCTGGAAACACCATATATTTT; cdr3_aa: CASSQDHASGNTIYF
d_call: .; j_call: TRBJ1-2; clone_size: .; v_call: TRBV7-2; cdr3_nt: TGTGCCAGCAGCTTAGCAACAGGGTCTAACTATGGCTACACCTTC; cdr3_aa: CASSLATGSNYGYTF
d_call: .; j_call: TRBJ2-3; clone_size: few; v_call: TRBV5-1; cdr3_nt: TGCGCCAGCCGACTTACCCCTAGCACAGATACGCAGTATTTT; cdr3_aa: CASRLTPSTDTQYF
d_call: TRBD2; j_call: TRBJ2-4; clone_size: .; v_call: TRBV7-6; cdr3_nt: TGTGCCAGCAGCCCCGAAGGCGGAGCGGGAGGGGGGAACATTCAGTACTTC; cdr3_aa: CASSPEGGAGGGNIQYF
d_call: .; j_call: TRBJ2-7; clone_size: .; v_call: TRBV6-5; cdr3_nt: TGTGCCAGCAGTTACTATCCAGGGACGGCTTACGAGCAGTACTTC; cdr3_aa: CASSYYPGTAYEQYF
d_call: .; j_call: TRBJ2-7; clone_size: .; v_call: TRBV5-6; cdr3_nt: TGTGCCAGCAGCTTCAGGTACGAGCAGTACTTC; cdr3_aa: CASSFRYEQYF
d_call: TRBD2; j_call: TRBJ2-1; clone_size: .; v_call: TRBV27; cdr3_nt: TGTGCCAGCAGACCCAGACATCCGGGACTAGCGGTCCGCAATGAGCAGTTCTTC; cdr3_aa: CASRPRHPGLAVRNEQFF
d_call: .; j_call: TRBJ1-2; clone_size: .; v_call: TRBV19; cdr3_nt: TGTGCCAGTAGTATACCGGGAGTTGGTGGCTACACCTTC; cdr3_aa: CASSIPGVGGYTF
d_call: TRBD1; j_call: TRBJ2-2; clone_size: .; v_call: TRBV2; cdr3_nt: TGTGCCAGCAATACTGACAGGGGCTATTCCGGGGAGCTGTTTTTT; cdr3_aa: CASNTDRGYSGELFF
d_call: .; j_call: TRBJ2-1; clone_size: .; v_call: TRBV7-9; cdr3_nt: TGTGCCAGCAGCTTAGCGGGGTGGGCAGAATACAATGAGCAGTTCTTC; cdr3_aa: CASSLAGWAEYNEQFF
d_call: .; j_call: TRBJ1-2; clone_size: .; v_call: TRBV30; cdr3_nt: TGTGCCTGGAGTGGGGGGGGTCTGGGCTATGGCTACACCTTC; cdr3_aa: CAWSGGGLGYGYTF
d_call: TRBD2; j_call: TRBJ2-1; clone_size: .; v_call: TRBV30; cdr3_nt: TGTGCCTGGAACCAGAGGAGGCTAGCGGATTACAATGAGCAGTTCTTC; cdr3_aa: CAWNQRRLADYNEQFF
d_call: .; j_call: TRBJ1-3; clone_size: .; v_call: TRBV18; cdr3_nt: TGTGCCAGCTCACCATGGGCGGCTGGAAAGGGGGACACCATATATTTT; cdr3_aa: CASSPWAAGKGDTIYF
d_call: TRBD2; j_call: TRBJ2-1; clone_size: .; v_call: TRBV18; cdr3_nt: TGTGCCAGCTCACCCGGGACTAGCGGTCTGTGGGAGCAGTTCTTC; cdr3_aa: CASSPGTSGLWEQFF
d_call: TRBD2; j_call: TRBJ2-1; clone_size: .; v_call: TRBV7-9; cdr3_nt: TGTGCCAGCAGTCTTAGCGGGAGGCCTTCCTCCTACAATGAGCAGTTCTTC; cdr3_aa: CASSLSGRPSSYNEQFF
d_call: TRBD2; j_call: TRBJ2-1; clone_size: .; v_call: TRBV19; cdr3_nt: TGTGCCAGTAGTAAACCGGCTAGCGGGATGTTAAATGAGCAGTTCTTC; cdr3_aa: CASSKPASGMLNEQFF
d_call: TRBD2; j_call: TRBJ2-3; clone_size: .; v_call: TRBV5-1; cdr3_nt: TGCGCCAGCAGCCCGGGACTAGCGAGCAGCACAGATACGCAGTATTTT; cdr3_aa: CASSPGLASSTDTQYF
d_call: TRBD2; j_call: TRBJ2-7; clone_size: .; v_call: TRBV29-1; cdr3_nt: TGCAGCGTTGAAGGGGGAGGGGAGGCGGAGCAGTACTTC; cdr3_aa: CSVEGGGEAEQYF
d_call: TRBD2; j_call: TRBJ2-7; clone_size: once; v_call: TRBV6-5; cdr3_nt: TGTGCCAGCAGTTACTCGGGACTAGCCGGGGGATACGAGCAGTACTTC; cdr3_aa: CASSYSGLAGGYEQYF